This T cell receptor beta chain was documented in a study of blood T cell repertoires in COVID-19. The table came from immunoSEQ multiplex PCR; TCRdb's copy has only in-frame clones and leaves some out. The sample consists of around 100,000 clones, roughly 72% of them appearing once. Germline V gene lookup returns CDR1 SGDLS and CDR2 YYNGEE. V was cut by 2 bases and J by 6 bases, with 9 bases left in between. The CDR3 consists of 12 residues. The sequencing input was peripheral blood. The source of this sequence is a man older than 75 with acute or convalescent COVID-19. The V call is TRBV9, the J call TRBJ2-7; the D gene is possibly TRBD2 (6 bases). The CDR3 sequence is CASSVRDGEQYF. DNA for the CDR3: TGTGCCAGCAGCGTGCGGGATGGCGAGCAGTACTTC. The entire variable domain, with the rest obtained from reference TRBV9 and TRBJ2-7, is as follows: DSGVTQTPKHLITATGQRVTLRCSPRSGDLSVYWYQQSLDQGLQFLIQYYNGEERAKGNILERFSAQQFPDLHSELNLSSLELGDSALYFCASSVRDGEQYFGPGTRLTVT.